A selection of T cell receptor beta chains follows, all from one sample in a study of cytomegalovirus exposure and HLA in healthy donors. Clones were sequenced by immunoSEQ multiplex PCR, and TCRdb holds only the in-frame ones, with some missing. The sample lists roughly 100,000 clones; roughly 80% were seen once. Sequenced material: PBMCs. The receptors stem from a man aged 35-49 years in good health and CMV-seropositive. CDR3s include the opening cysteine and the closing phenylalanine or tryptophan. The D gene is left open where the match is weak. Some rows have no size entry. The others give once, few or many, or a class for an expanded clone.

CDR3 DNA: TGTGCTAGTGGTTTGGACGGACAGGCCTACAATGAGCAGTTCTTC
CDR3 protein: CASGLDGQAYNEQFF
V gene: TRBV12-5
D gene: TRBD1
clone size: few
J gene: TRBJ2-1

CDR3 DNA: TGTGCCAGCAGCTCCCCGGACAGGGTCAATGAGCAGTTCTTC
CDR3 protein: CASSSPDRVNEQFF
V gene: TRBV5-4
D gene: TRBD1
clone size: .
J gene: TRBJ2-1

CDR3 DNA: TGTGCCAGCAGTTTATCCCAAGATACGCAGTATTTT
CDR3 protein: CASSLSQDTQYF
V gene: TRBV27
D gene: .
clone size: few
J gene: TRBJ2-3

CDR3 DNA: TGCGCCAGCAGCCTTACTACAGGGGGCTATGAAGCTTTCTTT
CDR3 protein: CASSLTTGGYEAFF
V gene: TRBV5-1
D gene: TRBD1
clone size: .
J gene: TRBJ1-1

CDR3 DNA: TGTGCCAGCAGTATAGGGCGGGACGGAGATACGCAGTATTTT
CDR3 protein: CASSIGRDGDTQYF
V gene: TRBV28
D gene: .
clone size: .
J gene: TRBJ2-3

CDR3 DNA: TGTGCCAGCAGTTACTCACTCGGAAACACCATATATTTT
CDR3 protein: CASSYSLGNTIYF
V gene: TRBV6-5
D gene: .
clone size: .
J gene: TRBJ1-3

CDR3 DNA: TGTGCCACCAATGACCGACTAGCGGGAAGCAATGAGCAGTTCTTC
CDR3 protein: CATNDRLAGSNEQFF
V gene: TRBV15
D gene: TRBD2
clone size: .
J gene: TRBJ2-1

CDR3 DNA: TGTGCCAGCAGCACCGGGTCTCTGCAGGGGACCCAGTACTTC
CDR3 protein: CASSTGSLQGTQYF
V gene: TRBV11-2
D gene: .
clone size: .
J gene: TRBJ2-5

CDR3 DNA: TGTGCCAGCAGCTTAGTGGACAGGGTGAGCGAGCAGTACTTC
CDR3 protein: CASSLVDRVSEQYF
V gene: TRBV7-8
D gene: TRBD1
clone size: .
J gene: TRBJ2-7

CDR3 DNA: TGTGCCAGCAGCCCTCGGGGGGGCTCATATGAGCAGTTCTTC
CDR3 protein: CASSPRGGSYEQFF
V gene: TRBV11-2
D gene: TRBD2
clone size: .
J gene: TRBJ2-1

CDR3 DNA: TGTGCCAGCAGTCCCGGCGAGGGCGAAATCACAGATACGCAGTATTTT
CDR3 protein: CASSPGEGEITDTQYF
V gene: TRBV6-6
D gene: .
clone size: .
J gene: TRBJ2-3

CDR3 DNA: TGTGCCAGCAGCCCCACGGGGGAGACACCCCTCCACTTT
CDR3 protein: CASSPTGETPLHF
V gene: TRBV5-6
D gene: .
clone size: .
J gene: TRBJ1-6

CDR3 DNA: TGCGCCAGCAGAGAGACAGGGGGCGCTTACTACACCTTC
CDR3 protein: CASRETGGAYYTF
V gene: TRBV5-1
D gene: TRBD1
clone size: few
J gene: TRBJ1-2

CDR3 DNA: TGTGCCAGCAGTGCTACTAGCGGGGGGCGGGGAGATACGCAGTATTTT
CDR3 protein: CASSATSGGRGDTQYF
V gene: TRBV6-1
D gene: TRBD2
clone size: .
J gene: TRBJ2-3

CDR3 DNA: TGTGCCAGTAGGGAGGGGGGGATTGATACGCAGTATTTT
CDR3 protein: CASREGGIDTQYF
V gene: TRBV19
D gene: .
clone size: .
J gene: TRBJ2-3

CDR3 DNA: TGCGCCAGCAGCCTGCGAACGAACACCGGGGAGCTGTTTTTT
CDR3 protein: CASSLRTNTGELFF
V gene: TRBV5-1
D gene: .
clone size: .
J gene: TRBJ2-2

CDR3 DNA: TGTGCCAGCAGCGTAGCTGCTAGCGGGGGGGCCGGTGAGACCCAGTACTTC
CDR3 protein: CASSVAASGGAGETQYF
V gene: TRBV9
D gene: TRBD2
clone size: few
J gene: TRBJ2-5

CDR3 DNA: TGTGCCAGCAGTTCTAGCGGGAGATCCTACAATGAGCAGTTCTTC
CDR3 protein: CASSSSGRSYNEQFF
V gene: TRBV27
D gene: TRBD2
clone size: few
J gene: TRBJ2-1

CDR3 DNA: TGCGCCAGCAGCCAAGCCAGGGCCGGGTACGAGCAGTACTTC
CDR3 protein: CASSQARAGYEQYF
V gene: TRBV4-3
D gene: .
clone size: .
J gene: TRBJ2-7

CDR3 DNA: TGTGCCAGCAGCTTAACAGGGGCGGATGGCTACACCTTC
CDR3 protein: CASSLTGADGYTF
V gene: TRBV11-2
D gene: TRBD1
clone size: .
J gene: TRBJ1-2

CDR3 DNA: TGCGCCAGCAGCCAAGATGCACAGGGGGTGGCTGGAAACACCATATATTTT
CDR3 protein: CASSQDAQGVAGNTIYF
V gene: TRBV4-1
D gene: TRBD1
clone size: .
J gene: TRBJ1-3

CDR3 DNA: TGTGCCAGCAGCGTAATACAGGGGCACAATCAGCCCCAGCATTTT
CDR3 protein: CASSVIQGHNQPQHF
V gene: TRBV28
D gene: TRBD1
clone size: .
J gene: TRBJ1-5

CDR3 DNA: TGCGCCAGCACCCCCGACAGCCCTAACACCGGGGAGCTGTTTTTT
CDR3 protein: CASTPDSPNTGELFF
V gene: TRBV10-2
D gene: .
clone size: .
J gene: TRBJ2-2

CDR3 DNA: TGTGCCACCCGGAGTTACACCGGGGAGCTGTTTTTT
CDR3 protein: CATRSYTGELFF
V gene: TRBV28
D gene: .
clone size: .
J gene: TRBJ2-2

CDR3 DNA: TGTGCCAGCAGGACCAACAGGGCAGATACGCAGTATTTT
CDR3 protein: CASRTNRADTQYF
V gene: TRBV6-5
D gene: .
clone size: .
J gene: TRBJ2-3

CDR3 DNA: TGTGCTAGCAGCCCGACTAGCGGGAGGTCAGATACGCAGTATTTT
CDR3 protein: CASSPTSGRSDTQYF
V gene: TRBV7-7
D gene: TRBD2
clone size: .
J gene: TRBJ2-3

CDR3 DNA: TGTGCCAGCAGTATAACAGGGCCCCGGTGGGGAGCCCAGTACTTC
CDR3 protein: CASSITGPRWGAQYF
V gene: TRBV21-1
D gene: .
clone size: .
J gene: TRBJ2-5

CDR3 DNA: TGTGCCAGTAGTCGTTCAGGGGGCGCAAGCTTAGCTTTCTTT
CDR3 protein: CASSRSGGASLAFF
V gene: TRBV19
D gene: TRBD1
clone size: .
J gene: TRBJ1-1

CDR3 DNA: TGTGCCAGCAGCCTAGCGGGGGGGCGTTCGTACGAGCAGTACTTC
CDR3 protein: CASSLAGGRSYEQYF
V gene: TRBV5-4
D gene: TRBD2
clone size: .
J gene: TRBJ2-7

CDR3 DNA: TGTGCCAGCAGCCCACGAGGCGATACTAATGAAAAACTGTTTTTT
CDR3 protein: CASSPRGDTNEKLFF
V gene: TRBV7-9
D gene: .
clone size: .
J gene: TRBJ1-4

CDR3 DNA: TGTGCCAGCAGCTTAAACAGATTAATAACCGCTAATTCACCCCTCCACTTT
CDR3 protein: CASSLNRLITANSPLHF
V gene: TRBV7-3
D gene: .
clone size: .
J gene: TRBJ1-6

CDR3 DNA: TGTGCCAGCAGCCCGCAGACAGGGGCTGGCTACACCTTC
CDR3 protein: CASSPQTGAGYTF
V gene: TRBV14
D gene: TRBD1
clone size: .
J gene: TRBJ1-2

CDR3 DNA: TGTGCCAGCAGCCAAGATCACAGGGGCGCGGGTAGGGGCTACACCTTC
CDR3 protein: CASSQDHRGAGRGYTF
V gene: TRBV4-2
D gene: TRBD1
clone size: .
J gene: TRBJ1-2

CDR3 DNA: TGTGCCAGCAGTTTTCCATCTCGGGGGGAGACAATTGATGAGCAGTTCTTC
CDR3 protein: CASSFPSRGETIDEQFF
V gene: TRBV27
D gene: TRBD2
clone size: few
J gene: TRBJ2-1

CDR3 DNA: TGTGCCAGCAGTTCCCCAAAGGTTGAGGCTTTCTATGGCTACACCTTC
CDR3 protein: CASSSPKVEAFYGYTF
V gene: TRBV28
D gene: .
clone size: .
J gene: TRBJ1-2

CDR3 DNA: TGCGCCAGCCGCAGGGGTCTTCGGGAAAGAGCTAACTATGGCTACACCTTC
CDR3 protein: CASRRGLRERANYGYTF
V gene: TRBV4-1
D gene: .
clone size: few
J gene: TRBJ1-2

CDR3 DNA: TGCAGCGTTCTACTAGGGGGCGCGAGCACTGAAGCTTTCTTT
CDR3 protein: CSVLLGGASTEAFF
V gene: TRBV29-1
D gene: TRBD1
clone size: .
J gene: TRBJ1-1

CDR3 DNA: TGTGCCAGCAGCTTCGGACAGGGGGGCACCGGGGAGCTGTTTTTT
CDR3 protein: CASSFGQGGTGELFF
V gene: TRBV9
D gene: TRBD1
clone size: .
J gene: TRBJ2-2

CDR3 DNA: TGCGCCAGCAGCTCGCGGACAGGCTTGGAGACCCAGTACTTC
CDR3 protein: CASSSRTGLETQYF
V gene: TRBV5-1
D gene: TRBD1
clone size: .
J gene: TRBJ2-5

CDR3 DNA: TGTGCCAGTAGCTCCAAGACAAAAGAGACCCAGTACTTC
CDR3 protein: CASSSKTKETQYF
V gene: TRBV19
D gene: .
clone size: .
J gene: TRBJ2-5

CDR3 DNA: TGTGCCAGCAGGGTCCCGGCGGTCTCCTACGAGCAGTACTTC
CDR3 protein: CASRVPAVSYEQYF
V gene: TRBV27
D gene: .
clone size: .
J gene: TRBJ2-7

CDR3 DNA: TGCAGCGCAAAAACAGGGGGATACACTGAAGCTTTCTTT
CDR3 protein: CSAKTGGYTEAFF
V gene: TRBV29-1
D gene: TRBD1
clone size: .
J gene: TRBJ1-1

CDR3 DNA: TGTGCCAGCACCCCCCCCGGGGTCCACGAGCAGTACTTC
CDR3 protein: CASTPPGVHEQYF
V gene: TRBV27
D gene: .
clone size: .
J gene: TRBJ2-7

CDR3 DNA: TGTGCCAGCTCCAAAATGGTGGGAGCGAGCACAGATACGCAGTATTTT
CDR3 protein: CASSKMVGASTDTQYF
V gene: TRBV7-9
D gene: .
clone size: few
J gene: TRBJ2-3

CDR3 DNA: TGCAGTGCTAGATCGGGATTTCAGTACTTC
CDR3 protein: CSARSGFQYF
V gene: TRBV20-1
D gene: .
clone size: few
J gene: TRBJ2-7

CDR3 DNA: TGTGCCAGTAGAGGAGCGGGAAGGGTCACAGATACGCAGTATTTT
CDR3 protein: CASRGAGRVTDTQYF
V gene: TRBV19
D gene: TRBD2
clone size: .
J gene: TRBJ2-3

CDR3 DNA: TGTGCCATCATTCCGGGACAGGGAGGAGGCTACACCTTC
CDR3 protein: CAIIPGQGGGYTF
V gene: TRBV10-3
D gene: TRBD1
clone size: few
J gene: TRBJ1-2